These 29 T cell receptor beta chains were all obtained from the same sample, sequenced in a study of identical twins. TCRdb used MiXCR to reprocess the 5' RACE reads, holding one entry per CDR3 protein. This repertoire shows 750,000 to 950,000 distinct CDR3 sequences, 9% to 15% found once; its top ten account for around 1.5%. These data were likewise used in another study, on yellow fever vaccine responses in identical twins.

The sequenced sample was PBMCs. The receptors here all came from a woman between 18 and 29 years old in good health.

Points on this clonotype: At one end the junction does not follow the germline gene, possibly because of a read error. V gene TRBV10-3 combines with J gene TRBJ2-6, with 11 bases identical to TRBD1. The CDR3 has 16 residues. The germline V gene has CDR1 ENHRY and CDR2 SYGVKD. The CDR3 DNA reads as TGTGACATCAGAGGACAGGGGGCATATGGGGCCAACGTCCTGACTTTC. Protein: CDIRGQGAYGANVLTF.

This clonotype has only a few counts. The chain recombines TRBV5-1 with TRBJ2-7; TRBD1 agrees at 7 bases. The V and J ends lost 3 bases and 1 base, in that order; junction bases with no gene match: 13. The CDR3 runs 17 residues. Germline V CDR1 and CDR2: SGHRS, YFSETQ. For the CDR3, the DNA is TGCGCCAGCAGCTCGCAGATGGACAGGCGACCTTCCTACGAGCAGTACGTC. Its translation: CASSSQMDRRPSYEQYV.

In this sample, this clonotype turned up a few times. The CDR3 DNA sequence: TGTGCCAGCAGCCAGACCCAAATCGCCACAGATACGCAGTATTTT. It translates to CASSQTQIATDTQYF. V is TRBV7-6 and J is TRBJ2-3; D unclear. This CDR3 has 15 residues. The germline V gene has CDR1 SGHVS and CDR2 FNYEAQ. The V gene lost 5 bases and the J gene lost 2 bases, with 14 bases spanning the gap.

This clonotype was seen a handful of times. The chain recombines TRBV3-1 with TRBJ2-7, with 11 bases that match TRBD1. The CDR3 has 15 amino acids. Germline V gene lookup returns CDR1 LGHDT and CDR2 YNNKEL (reference sequence). V lost 7 bases and J lost 6; bases outside the gene matches: 11. CDR3 sequence reads: CASNKGTGGIGEQYF. The DNA for the CDR3 is TGTGCCAGCAACAAAGGGACAGGGGGTATCGGCGAGCAGTACTTC.

The table lists this clonotype with a few counts. The gene calls are TRBV12-3 or TRBV12-4 and TRBJ2-7, with 8 bases aligning to TRBD2. This CDR3 spans 14 amino acids. V lost 6 bases and J lost 0; bases outside the gene matches: 4. The CDR3 DNA is TGTGCCAGCAGGATTAGCGGGACCTCCTACGAGCAGTACTTC. It codes for CASRISGTSYEQYF.

The V gene is TRBV11-2, the J gene TRBJ2-3; 10 positions match TRBD2. J was trimmed by 2 bases and V by 4 bases; bases with no gene match: 3. The CDR3 covers 15 residues. The germline gives CDR1 SGHAT, CDR2 FQNNGV. The CDR3 loop reads CASSSLAGATDTQYF. The CDR3 region has the DNA TGTGCCAGCAGCTCCCTAGCGGGGGCCACAGATACGCAGTATTTT. Complete variable domain (other parts from reference TRBV11-2 and TRBJ2-3): EAGVAQSPRYKIIEKRQSVAFWCNPISGHATLYWYQQILGQGPKLLIQFQNNGVVDDSQLPKDRFSAERLKGVDSTLKIQPAKLEDSAVYLCASSSLAGATDTQYFGPGTRLTVL.

This clonotype was recorded a few times. The chain couples TRBV12-3 or TRBV12-4 to TRBJ2-1; 10 nucleotides agree with TRBD2. The CDR3 runs to 17 residues. With 6 bases clipped from V and 3 bases from J, the junction kept 11 bases outside the gene matches. CDR3 sequence (DNA): TGTGCCAGCAGCTCATGGGAGCGGGGGGGCCTCTACAATGAGCAGTTCTTC. It yields the protein CASSSWERGGLYNEQFF.

This clonotype was seen many times. This chain joins TRBV12-3 or TRBV12-4 and TRBJ2-7; possible D gene TRBD1, 8 bases. There are 14 residues in the CDR3. V lost 6 bases to trimming and J lost 5 bases, with 17 bases between them. The DNA of the CDR3 is TGTGCCAGCAGACAGACAGGGGAGGGCGACGAGCAGTACTTC. This translates into CASRQTGEGDEQYF.

The table lists this clonotype with a few counts. The chain uses TRBV4-1 and TRBJ1-2; D gene ambiguous. The germline V gene encodes CDR1 MGHRA and CDR2 YSYEKL. CDR3 length: 15 amino acids. V lost 1 base and J lost 4, with 13 bases in between. DNA of the CDR3: TGCGCCAGCAGCCAAGTCAAAGAGGATACCTATGGCTACACCTTC. Its translation is CASSQVKEDTYGYTF.

This clonotype showed up just a few times. The DNA for the CDR3 is TGTGCCAGCAGTTCTAATCTCGGCTCCAAAGAGACCCAGTACTTC. This translates into CASSSNLGSKETQYF. The chain employs TRBV7-9 and TRBJ2-5; D call uncertain. Trimming removed 6 bases from V and 3 bases from J, with 17 bases in between. Germline-derived CDR1 and CDR2 are SEHNR and FQNEAQ (reference sequence). There are 15 residues in the CDR3.

CDR3 protein: CSAPTSGPSYNEQFF. The CDR3, as DNA: TGCAGTGCTCCTACTAGCGGACCCTCCTACAATGAGCAGTTCTTC. The chain recombines TRBV20-1 with TRBJ2-1, with 8 bases fitting TRBD2. This CDR3 contains 15 residues. Germline CDR1 and CDR2: DFQATT and SNEGSKA (reference sequence). The J segment lost 0 bases and the V segment lost 5 bases, leaving 6 bases of the junction unmatched.

This clonotype was seen a handful of times. The chain has TRBV2 and TRBJ2-1, with D possibly matching TRBD2 (5 bases). The CDR3 contains 12 residues. V lost 6 bases to trimming and J lost 6 bases, with 9 bases between them. Germline lookup yields CDR1 SNHLY and CDR2 FYNNEI. CDR3 loop: CASRVRVNEQFF. Here the CDR3 DNA reads TGTGCCAGCAGGGTGCGGGTCAATGAGCAGTTCTTC.

This clonotype came up a few times. The rearrangement uses TRBV6-1 and TRBJ1-1; D is uncertain. In germline, CDR1 is MNHNS, CDR2 SASEGT. The V end was cut by 6 bases, the J end by 3 bases, with 14 bases between. CDR3 size: 14 residues. CDR3 region: CASSEKRVYTEAFF. CDR3 bases: TGTGCCAGCAGCGAGAAGAGGGTTTACACTGAAGCTTTCTTT.

The DNA for the CDR3 is TGTGCCAGCAGCTCCGGGACTAGCGGGAGTATTCCCTACGAGCAGTACTTC. Protein product: CASSSGTSGSIPYEQYF. V is TRBV7-9 and J is TRBJ2-7; 14 bases are a match to TRBD2. The CDR3 extends over 17 amino acids. Trimming took 4 bases from V and 2 from J; bases not matched to a gene: 7. Looked up from germline, CDR1 is SEHNR and CDR2 is FQNEAQ (reference sequence).

This clonotype was observed a few times. The V and J genes are TRBV12-5 and TRBJ2-2; TRBD2 matches at 10 bases. Germline V gene data show CDR1 as LGHNT and CDR2 as FRNRAP. The CDR3 totals 16 residues. Trimming cost V 6 bases and J 6 bases; bases outside gene matches: 10. CDR3 protein: CASGVRLAGESGELFF. DNA of the CDR3: TGTGCTAGTGGGGTCAGGCTAGCGGGAGAGTCCGGGGAGCTGTTTTTT.

The V gene is TRBV7-9, the J gene TRBJ1-4, with 7 positions matching TRBD1. V gave up 5 bases and J gave up 5 bases; unmatched junction bases: 8. Germline values: CDR1 SEHNR, CDR2 FQNEAQ (reference sequence). The CDR3 covers 15 residues. The CDR3 DNA is TGTGCCAGCAGCGGAAGGGACAGAGAAAATGAAAAACTGTTTTTT. It yields the protein CASSGRDRENEKLFF.

The table lists this clonotype with a few counts. V usage is TRBV2 and J usage is TRBJ2-3, with 13 bases fitting TRBD2. The CDR3 totals 21 residues. The junction had 17 bases not matched to a gene; V was cut back by 5 bases and J by 0 bases. Germline V gene sequence: CDR1 SNHLY, CDR2 FYNNEI. The CDR3 here is CASSPPWGGLAGRFSTDTQYF. As DNA, the CDR3 is TGTGCCAGCAGTCCACCCTGGGGGGGACTAGCGGGAAGGTTTAGCACAGATACGCAGTATTTT.

This clonotype was observed a few times. This sequence joins TRBV20-1 and TRBJ1-1, with D possibly matching TRBD1 (5 bases). This CDR3 region has 16 residues. Germline loops: CDR1 DFQATT, CDR2 SNEGSKA (reference sequence). Trimming took 0 bases from V and 1 from J, leaving 15 bases between them. The CDR3, as DNA: TGCAGTGCTAGAGATCGGGGACGTATCGCGAACACTGAAGCTTTCTTT. Amino acid sequence: CSARDRGRIANTEAFF.

The V call is TRBV6-6, the J call TRBJ2-2; no clear D. The germline CDR1 and CDR2 sequences are MNHNY and SVGAGI (reference sequence). The CDR3 loop spans 12 amino acids. The V end was cut by 7 bases, the J end by 5 bases, with 8 bases between. CDR3 sequence: CASIALTGELFF. CDR3 nucleotides: TGTGCCAGCATCGCTTTAACCGGGGAGCTGTTTTTT.

This clonotype was counted only a few times. The chain recombines TRBV4-1 with TRBJ1-1, with unresolved D. The CDR3 has 11 residues. Germline CDR1 MGHRA, CDR2 YSYEKL. Trimming pared 1 base from V and 8 bases from J, leaving 5 bases between. The CDR3 DNA follows: TGCGCCAGCAGCCAAGCTAACGAAGCTTTCTTT. It specifies CASSQANEAFF.

The chain is built from TRBV5-5 and TRBJ1-2; D remains unclear. Trimming cost V 2 bases and J 0 bases, with 14 bases left between them. The CDR3 totals 16 residues. Germline V gives CDR1 SGHKS, CDR2 YYEKEE (reference sequence). For the CDR3, the DNA is TGTGCCAGCAGCTTCGCAATCCCCTTGGCTAACTATGGCTACACCTTC. This gives the protein CASSFAIPLANYGYTF.

This clonotype came up a few times. The rearrangement links TRBV11-2 to TRBJ2-2, with 14 positions matching TRBD2. Germline V gene data show CDR1 as SGHAT and CDR2 as FQNNGV. Trimming cost V 3 bases and J 0 bases; bases outside gene matches: 6. This CDR3 comprises 19 residues. This CDR3 is CASSFRGTSGSTNTGELFF. CDR3 nucleotide sequence: TGTGCCAGCAGCTTCCGCGGGACTAGCGGGAGTACGAACACCGGGGAGCTGTTTTTT.

The rearrangement links TRBV6-1 to TRBJ2-7; 10 bases agree with TRBD1. V lost 8 bases, J lost 2 bases, and 6 bases stayed unmatched. The CDR3 totals 14 residues. Per germline, CDR1 MNHNS and CDR2 SASEGT. CDR3 sequence: CASHRDRGPYEQYF. The CDR3 DNA follows: TGTGCCAGCCACCGGGACAGGGGTCCCTACGAGCAGTACTTC.

The chain joins TRBV3-1 to TRBJ1-6; no reliable D call. V lost 0 bases and J 1 base, leaving 7 bases between the germline ends. This CDR3 is built from 16 residues. Germline V gives CDR1 LGHDT, CDR2 YNNKEL (reference sequence). The chain's CDR3 is CASSQEGPSYNSPLHF. The CDR3 nucleotides are TGTGCCAGCAGCCAAGAAGGTCCTTCCTATAATTCACCCCTCCACTTT.

This clonotype was observed a few times. V gene TRBV12-5 combines with J gene TRBJ2-3, with D unresolved. From germline, CDR1 is LGHNT and CDR2 FRNRAP. The CDR3 consists of 14 residues. Trimming pared 2 bases from V and 6 bases from J, leaving 12 bases between. The CDR3 bases are TGTGCTAGTGGTTTGTGGGGTCCTAAGGATACGCAGTATTTT. Translated, it gives CASGLWGPKDTQYF.

This chain links TRBV7-8 with TRBJ2-3; 9 bases fit TRBD1. In germline, CDR1 is SGHVS, CDR2 FQNEAQ. V was pared by 5 bases and J by 0 bases, with 9 bases of the junction left unmatched. The length of the CDR3 is 17 residues. CDR3 loop: CASSADDRGKSTDTQYF. CDR3 coding DNA: TGTGCCAGCAGCGCGGATGACAGGGGGAAAAGCACAGATACGCAGTATTTT.

This clonotype was counted ten times or more. V gene TRBV5-6 combines with J gene TRBJ2-1; 12 nucleotides line up with TRBD2. CDR1 is SGHDT, CDR2 YYEEEE, per germline. V gave up 4 bases and J gave up 3 bases; unmatched junction bases: 5. This CDR3 spans 16 amino acids. The CDR3 nucleotides read TGTGCCAGCAGCCGGACTAGCGGGAACTTCTACAATGAGCAGTTCTTC. Amino acid sequence: CASSRTSGNFYNEQFF.

The sample holds a few counts of this clonotype. The chain recombines TRBV25-1 with TRBJ2-3; possibly TRBD1 for D (6 bases). V was cut by 3 bases and J by 4 bases, with 14 bases left in between. The CDR3 covers 15 residues. CDR1 and CDR2 from the germline V gene are MGHDK and SYGVNS. The CDR3 reads CASSELQGLADTQYF. DNA for the CDR3: TGTGCCAGCAGTGAGCTACAGGGATTGGCAGATACGCAGTATTTT.

This clonotype was found a few times. The genes are TRBV6-1 and TRBJ2-3; D unresolved. The CDR3 is made up of 16 amino acids. V dropped 7 bases and J dropped 2 bases, with 19 bases sitting between them. Germline V gene lookup returns CDR1 MNHNS and CDR2 SASEGT. CDR3 loop: CASMSVWETDTDTQYF. CDR3 nucleotides: TGTGCCAGCATGAGCGTATGGGAAACTGACACAGATACGCAGTATTTT.